These 28 T cell receptor beta chains came from one sample sequenced in a study of blood T cell repertoires in COVID-19. Libraries were prepared by immunoSEQ multiplex PCR; TCRdb keeps only in-frame clonotypes and omits some of them. The sample has roughly 60,000 clones; 75% to 90% are singletons. The specimen was peripheral blood. These receptors were taken from an elderly man with acute or convalescent COVID-19.

The CDR3 coding sequence is TGTGCCAGCAGCACGGAGCGGGGTGGTACAGATACGCAGTATTTT. As protein: CASSTERGGTDTQYF. The chain has TRBV5-4 and TRBJ2-3; 7 nucleotides match TRBD2. Germline CDR1 and CDR2: SGHNT and YYREEE (reference sequence). With 4 bases clipped from V and 3 bases from J, the junction kept 8 bases outside the gene matches. This CDR3 is 15 amino acids long.

The chain employs TRBV7-9 and TRBJ1-4; TRBD1 agrees at 10 bases. V lost 6 bases and J lost 11; bases outside the gene matches: 6. In germline, CDR1 is SEHNR, CDR2 FQNEAQ (reference sequence). The CDR3 covers 13 residues. Here the CDR3 DNA reads TGTGCCAGCAGTCGCGGGACAGGGGTCAAACTGTTTTTT. Its protein product is CASSRGTGVKLFF.

A single count supports this clone. The CDR3, as DNA: TGTGCCAGTAGTCGAGGGTATGAAAAACTGTTTTTT. Protein: CASSRGYEKLFF. The chain combines TRBV19 with TRBJ1-4; D is unclear. CDR3 length: 12 residues. The germline V gene has CDR1 LNHDA and CDR2 SQIVND (reference sequence). V lost 5 bases and J lost 6, with 7 bases in between.

This clone was counted a few times. This rearrangement joins TRBV29-1 to TRBJ2-7, with D uncertain. Deletions cut 6 bases from V and 0 bases from J, with 18 bases between. Germline loops: CDR1 SQVTM, CDR2 ANQGSEA. The CDR3 is made up of 15 amino acids. The CDR3 bases are TGCAGCGTCGACTTTAGGAAGGAAAGCTCCTACGAGCAGTACTTC. Amino acid sequence: CSVDFRKESSYEQYF.

Here the CDR3 reads CASSPPSPGQGNIQYF. The CDR3 bases are TGTGCCAGCTCACCACCATCACCGGGACAGGGAAACATTCAGTACTTC. The chain has TRBV18 and TRBJ2-4; 9 bases fit TRBD1. This CDR3 is built from 16 residues. Per the germline V gene, CDR1 is KGHSH and CDR2 is LQKENI. Unmatched junction bases numbered 6, after V lost 0 bases and J lost 6 bases.

CDR3 bases: TGTGCGACGGACTGGAGTAACTATGGCTACACCTTC. Encoded protein: CATDWSNYGYTF. This rearrangement joins TRBV30 to TRBJ1-2, with D hard to call. The CDR3 runs to 12 residues. Germline CDR1 GTSNPN, CDR2 SVGIG (reference sequence).

This clone showed up just a few times. The genes are TRBV14 and TRBJ2-7; 10 bases match TRBD1. This CDR3 has 15 amino acids. Germline CDR1 SGHDN, CDR2 FVKESK. J gave up 3 bases and V 3 bases, and 5 bases lay outside the gene matches. The CDR3 nucleotides read TGTGCCAGCAGCCAGACAGGGGGCTTACACTACGAGCAGTACTTC. This translates into CASSQTGGLHYEQYF.

This chain links TRBV11-3 with TRBJ1-6; no definite D call. V was shortened by 5 bases and J by 4 bases, with 12 bases between the two germline ends. Germline assignment: CDR1 SGHNT and CDR2 YENEEA. The CDR3 loop spans 15 amino acids. This CDR3 is CASSRRSGYNSPLHF. The CDR3 DNA reads as TGTGCCAGCAGCCGGCGGAGTGGATATAATTCACCCCTCCACTTT.

This clone was detected only once. A junction end diverges from the germline sequence, so it may reflect a read error. The V call is TRBV27, the J call TRBJ1-2, with TRBD1 matching over 8 bases. Germline loops: CDR1 MNHEY, CDR2 SMNVEV (reference sequence). The CDR3 covers 16 residues. CDR3 region: CASSLGGAGGVYGDTF. As DNA, the CDR3 is TGTGCCAGCAGTTTAGGGGGAGCAGGGGGCGTCTATGGCGACACCTTC.

The chain joins TRBV30 to TRBJ1-5; TRBD1 might be the D (6 bases). CDR1 and CDR2 from the germline V gene are GTSNPN and SVGIG (reference sequence). Deletions cut 1 base from V and 5 bases from J, with 9 bases between. The CDR3 totals 13 residues. The DNA of the CDR3 is TGTGCCTGGAGTGGGTCAGGGGATCAGCCCCAGCATTTT. Amino acids: CAWSGSGDQPQHF.

V usage is TRBV2 and J usage is TRBJ2-5, with 13 bases fitting TRBD2. The ends lost 6 bases at V and 2 bases at J; junction bases unmatched: 3. CDR1 and CDR2 (germline): SNHLY, FYNNEI. The CDR3 runs 15 residues. CDR3 coding DNA: TGTGCCAGCAGCCCGGGACTAGCGGGACAAGAGACCCAGTACTTC. This gives the protein CASSPGLAGQETQYF.

In nucleotides, the CDR3 is TGTGCCAGCAGCCGAGGGGCGGGGGCGAGCACAGATACGCAGTATTTT. As protein: CASSRGAGASTDTQYF. The J gene is TRBJ2-3, the V gene TRBV25-1; TRBD2 is a possible D gene (7 bases). This CDR3 is built from 16 residues. The V and J ends lost 6 bases and 0 bases respectively, with 16 bases between them. Germline CDR1 and CDR2: MGHDK and SYGVNS. The full variable domain, in which reference TRBV25-1 and TRBJ2-3 provide the parts outside the CDR3, is EADIYQTPRYLVIGTGKKITLECSQTMGHDKMYWYQQDPGMELHLIHYSYGVNSTEKGDLSSESTVSRIRTEHFPLTLESARPSHTSQYLCASSRGAGASTDTQYFGPGTRLTVL.

The chain is built from TRBV3-1 (or the pseudogene TRBV3-2) and TRBJ1-2; D uncertain. This CDR3 contains 16 residues. CDR1 and CDR2 from the germline V gene are LGHDT and YNNKEL (reference sequence). Trimming pared 0 bases from V and 8 bases from J, leaving 19 bases between. The DNA for the CDR3 is TGTGCCAGCAGCCAAGATCGGGGAGGCCGAGGGAGGGGCTACACCTTC. This codes for CASSQDRGGRGRGYTF.

V and J are TRBV12-3 or TRBV12-4 and TRBJ1-2; 9 bases fit TRBD1. V was pared by 7 bases and J by 7 bases, with 7 bases of the junction left unmatched. The CDR3 runs 13 residues. The CDR3 DNA is TGTGCCAGCACCCTGGACAGGGGACGTGGCTACACCTTC. Residues: CASTLDRGRGYTF.

The chain uses TRBV30 and TRBJ1-2; 7 nucleotides align to TRBD1. The CDR3 is 12 amino acids. Germline values: CDR1 GTSNPN, CDR2 SVGIG (reference sequence). J was trimmed by 8 bases and V by 0 bases; bases with no gene match: 3. CDR3 protein: CAWSVNRGGYTF. Here the CDR3 DNA reads TGTGCCTGGAGTGTAAACAGGGGAGGCTACACCTTC.

The chain recombines TRBV4-1 with TRBJ2-1; D may be TRBD2 (7 bases). The ends were cut back, 0 bases at V and 4 bases at J, with 16 bases in the middle. CDR3 length: 17 residues. The V gene's germline CDR1 is MGHRA and CDR2 YSYEKL. CDR3 nucleotide sequence: TGCGCCAGCAGCCAAGATAGGGGCGGGGGCTATTACAATGAGCAGTTCTTC. Its protein is CASSQDRGGGYYNEQFF.

The DNA for the CDR3 is TGTGCCAGCAGCTCGTCCGGGGGCTATAATTCACCCCTCCACTTT. It translates to CASSSSGGYNSPLHF. The V and J genes are TRBV5-4 and TRBJ1-6; D possibly corresponds to TRBD1 (5 bases). The V gene lost 3 bases and the J gene lost 3 bases, with 10 bases spanning the gap. This CDR3 is 15 amino acids long. CDR1 is SGHNT and CDR2 is YYREEE in the germline V gene (reference sequence).

The chain uses TRBV27 and TRBJ1-4, with TRBD1 identical over 7 bases. The CDR3 has 14 residues. After removal of 5 bases from V and 6 bases from J, the junction contained 6 bases not matched to a gene. Germline values: CDR1 MNHEY, CDR2 SMNVEV (reference sequence). The CDR3 here is CASSPTGFDEKLFF. For the CDR3, the DNA is TGTGCCAGCAGTCCGACAGGGTTCGATGAAAAACTGTTTTTT.

CDR3: CASSQERDRNLYGYTF. CDR3 nucleotide sequence: TGTGCCAGCAGCCAAGAGAGGGACAGGAACCTCTATGGCTACACCTTC. This rearrangement joins TRBV3-1 (or the pseudogene TRBV3-2) to TRBJ1-2; 8 bases match TRBD1. CDR3 size: 16 residues. Unmatched junction bases numbered 7, after V lost 0 bases and J lost 4 bases. Germline-derived CDR1 and CDR2 are LGHDT and YNNKEL (reference sequence).

This clone occurred a few times. The chain links TRBV30 to TRBJ1-1, with TRBD1 as a possible D gene (6 bases). Per germline, CDR1 GTSNPN and CDR2 SVGIG (reference sequence). V lost 1 base and J 10 bases, leaving 16 bases between the germline ends. CDR3 length: 13 residues. CDR3 sequence: CAWSGASQGTAFF. The CDR3 nucleotides read TGTGCCTGGAGTGGGGCTTCACAGGGAACAGCTTTCTTT.

This rearrangement joins TRBV30 to TRBJ1-6; TRBD1 is a possible D gene (5 bases). Germline-derived CDR1 and CDR2 are GTSNPN and SVGIG (reference sequence). The CDR3 sequence is 15 residues long. Trimming pared 0 bases from V and 11 bases from J, leaving 17 bases between. For the CDR3, the DNA is TGTGCCTGGAGTGTGAATGGACATTCGACAGCACCCCTCCACTTT. It codes for CAWSVNGHSTAPLHF.

The V gene is TRBV18, the J gene TRBJ1-1; 8 positions agree with TRBD1. Per the germline V gene, CDR1 is KGHSH and CDR2 is LQKENI. The CDR3 is 15 amino acids. The V gene end was trimmed by 1 base and the J gene end by 11 bases; junction bases not matched to a gene: 12. CDR3 coding DNA: TGTGCCAGCTCACCACGGACAGGGTTCAAGGAGATGGCTTTCTTT. Its protein product is CASSPRTGFKEMAFF.

The gene calls are TRBV11-3 and TRBJ1-3; D not resolved. Per the germline V gene, CDR1 is SGHNT and CDR2 is YENEEA. The CDR3 extends over 15 amino acids. Between the trimmed V and J ends, which lost 2 bases and 0 bases, there was a span of 8 bases. The CDR3 sequence is CASSLNSISGNTIYF. CDR3 coding DNA: TGTGCCAGCAGCTTAAACAGTATCTCTGGAAACACCATATATTTT.

The chain couples TRBV6-2 or TRBV6-3 to TRBJ2-7; perhaps TRBD1 as D (6 bases). Trimming took 5 bases from V and 3 from J, leaving 20 bases between them. There are 16 residues in the CDR3. Germline CDR1 MNHEY, CDR2 SVGEGT. CDR3 residues: CASSAGQSMMFYEQYF. CDR3 DNA: TGTGCCAGCAGTGCTGGACAGTCAATGATGTTCTACGAGCAGTACTTC.

The V call is TRBV5-1, the J call TRBJ1-1; D uncertain. Germline CDR1 and CDR2: SGHRS and YFSETQ. The CDR3 contains 13 residues. Trimming removed 2 bases from V and 1 base from J, with 6 bases in between. The CDR3 nucleotides are TGCGCCAGCAGCTTTAGCAGGAACACTGAAGCTTTCTTT. It is translated as CASSFSRNTEAFF.

This clone was observed once. V usage is TRBV11-3 and J usage is TRBJ2-1; 8 bases agree with TRBD1. The CDR3 is made up of 15 amino acids. In germline, CDR1 is SGHNT, CDR2 YENEEA. The V and J ends lost 5 bases and 7 bases, in that order; junction bases with no gene match: 10. The CDR3, as DNA: TGTGCCAGCAGCCCGGGTGGGACAGGAGAGAATGAGCAGTTCTTC. It yields the protein CASSPGGTGENEQFF.

The V call is TRBV10-3, the J call TRBJ1-2; no firm D call. This CDR3 region has 15 residues. The ends were cut back, 2 bases at V and 9 bases at J, with 19 bases in the middle. Germline V gives CDR1 ENHRY, CDR2 SYGVKD. CDR3 region: CAISEPSEGLFSYTF. The DNA for the CDR3 is TGTGCCATCAGTGAGCCGTCTGAGGGCCTTTTTAGCTACACCTTC.

The CDR3 protein is CASSQSGTQYNEQFF. Written as DNA, the CDR3 is TGCGCCAGCAGCCAAAGCGGGACACAATACAATGAGCAGTTCTTC. The J gene is TRBJ2-1, the V gene TRBV4-1; possibly TRBD2 for D (7 bases). The V end was cut by 2 bases, the J end by 4 bases, with 12 bases between. CDR3 length: 15 residues. In germline, CDR1 is MGHRA, CDR2 YSYEKL.